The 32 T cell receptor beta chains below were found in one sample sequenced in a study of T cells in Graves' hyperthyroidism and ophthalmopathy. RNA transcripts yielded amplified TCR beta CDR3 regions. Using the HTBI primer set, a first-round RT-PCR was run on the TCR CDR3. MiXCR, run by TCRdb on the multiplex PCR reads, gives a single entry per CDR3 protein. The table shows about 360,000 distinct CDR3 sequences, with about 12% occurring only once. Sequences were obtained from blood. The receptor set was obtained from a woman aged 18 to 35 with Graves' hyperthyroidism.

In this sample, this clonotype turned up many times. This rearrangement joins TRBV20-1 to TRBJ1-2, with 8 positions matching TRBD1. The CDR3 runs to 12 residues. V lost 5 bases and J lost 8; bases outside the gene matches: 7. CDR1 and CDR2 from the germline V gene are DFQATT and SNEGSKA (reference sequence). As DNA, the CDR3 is TGCAGTGCTTTGATCACAGGGGGGGGCTACACCTTC. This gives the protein CSALITGGGYTF.

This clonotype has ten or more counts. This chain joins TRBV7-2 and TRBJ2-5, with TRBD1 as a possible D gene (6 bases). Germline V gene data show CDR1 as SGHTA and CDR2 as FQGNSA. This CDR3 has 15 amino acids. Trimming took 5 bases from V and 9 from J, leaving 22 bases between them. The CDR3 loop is CASSPLQGPATSQYF. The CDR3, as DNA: TGTGCCAGCAGCCCCCTACAGGGACCGGCTACGTCCCAGTACTTC.

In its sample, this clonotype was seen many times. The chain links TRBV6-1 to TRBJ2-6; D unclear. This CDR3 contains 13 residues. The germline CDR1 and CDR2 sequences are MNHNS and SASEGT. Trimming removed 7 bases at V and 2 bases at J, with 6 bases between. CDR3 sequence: CASTDTGANVLTF. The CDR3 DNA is TGTGCCAGCACCGACACTGGGGCCAACGTCCTGACTTTC.

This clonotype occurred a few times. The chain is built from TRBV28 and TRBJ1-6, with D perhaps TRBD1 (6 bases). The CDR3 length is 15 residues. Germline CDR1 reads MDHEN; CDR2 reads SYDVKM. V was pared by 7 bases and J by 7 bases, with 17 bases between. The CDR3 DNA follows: TGTGCCAGCACCAAAGGGGGGGGAGGAAATTCACCCCTCCACTTT. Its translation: CASTKGGGGNSPLHF.

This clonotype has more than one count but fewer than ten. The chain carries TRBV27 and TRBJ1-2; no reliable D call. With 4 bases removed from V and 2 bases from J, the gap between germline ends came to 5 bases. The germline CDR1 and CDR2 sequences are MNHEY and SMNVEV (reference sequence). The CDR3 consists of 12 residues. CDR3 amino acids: CASSYGNYGYTF. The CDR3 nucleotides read TGTGCCAGCAGTTACGGAAACTATGGCTACACCTTC.

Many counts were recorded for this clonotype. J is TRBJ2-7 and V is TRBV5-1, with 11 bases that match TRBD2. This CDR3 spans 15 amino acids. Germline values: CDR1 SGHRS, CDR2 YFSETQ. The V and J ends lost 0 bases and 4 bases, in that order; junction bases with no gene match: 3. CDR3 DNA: TGCGCCAGCAGCTTGGTGGGGACTAGCGGATACGAGCAGTACTTC. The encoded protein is CASSLVGTSGYEQYF.

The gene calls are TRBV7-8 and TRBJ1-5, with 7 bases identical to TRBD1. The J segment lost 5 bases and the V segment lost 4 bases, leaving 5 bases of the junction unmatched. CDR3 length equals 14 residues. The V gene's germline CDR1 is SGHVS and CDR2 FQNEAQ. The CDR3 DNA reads TGTGCCAGCAGCTCAGGGGGGGGGTATCAGCCCCAGCATTTT. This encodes CASSSGGGYQPQHF. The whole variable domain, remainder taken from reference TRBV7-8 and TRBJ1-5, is GAGVSQSPRYKVAKRGQDVALRCDPISGHVSLFWYQQALGQGPEFLTYFQNEAQLDKSGLPSDRFFAERPEGSVSTLKIQRTQQEDSAVYLCASSSGGGYQPQHFGDGTRLSIL.

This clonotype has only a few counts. CDR3 nucleotide sequence: TGTGCCAGCAGTCCCGACAGGGGAAGGTCCGGGGAGCTGTTTTTT. Amino acids: CASSPDRGRSGELFF. The rearrangement joins TRBV7-9 to TRBJ2-2; 8 bases are a match to TRBD1. V lost 6 bases and J lost 6; bases outside the gene matches: 9. The V gene's germline CDR1 is SEHNR and CDR2 FQNEAQ (reference sequence). There are 15 residues in the CDR3.

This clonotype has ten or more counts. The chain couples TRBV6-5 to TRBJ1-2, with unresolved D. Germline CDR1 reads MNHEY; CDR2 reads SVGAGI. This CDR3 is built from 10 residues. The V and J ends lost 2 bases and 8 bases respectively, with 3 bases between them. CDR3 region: CASSYEGYTF. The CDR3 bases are TGTGCCAGCAGTTACGAGGGCTACACCTTC.

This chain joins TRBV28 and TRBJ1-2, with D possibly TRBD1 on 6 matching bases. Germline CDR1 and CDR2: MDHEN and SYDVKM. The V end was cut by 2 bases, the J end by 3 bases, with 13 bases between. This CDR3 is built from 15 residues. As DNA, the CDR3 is TGTGCCAGCAGTTTACCGACAGGTTCACACTATGGCTACACCTTC. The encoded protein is CASSLPTGSHYGYTF.

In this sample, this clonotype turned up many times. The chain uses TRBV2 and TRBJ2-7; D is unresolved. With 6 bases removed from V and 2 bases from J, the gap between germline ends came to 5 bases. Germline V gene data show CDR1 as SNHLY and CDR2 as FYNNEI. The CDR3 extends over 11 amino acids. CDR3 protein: CASREPYEQYF. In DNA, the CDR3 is TGTGCCAGCAGGGAGCCCTACGAGCAGTACTTC. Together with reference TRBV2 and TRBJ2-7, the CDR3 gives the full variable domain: EPEVTQTPSHQVTQMGQEVILRCVPISNHLYFYWYRQILGQKVEFLVSFYNNEISEKSEIFDDQFSVERPDGSNFTLKIRSTKLEDSAMYFCASREPYEQYFGPGTRLTVT.

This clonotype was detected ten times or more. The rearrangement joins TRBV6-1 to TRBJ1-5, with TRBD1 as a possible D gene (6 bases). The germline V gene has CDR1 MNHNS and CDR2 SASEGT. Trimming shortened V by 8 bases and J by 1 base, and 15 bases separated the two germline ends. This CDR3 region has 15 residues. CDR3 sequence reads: CASARNRESNQPQHF. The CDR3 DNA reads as TGTGCCAGCGCAAGAAACAGGGAAAGCAATCAGCCCCAGCATTTT.

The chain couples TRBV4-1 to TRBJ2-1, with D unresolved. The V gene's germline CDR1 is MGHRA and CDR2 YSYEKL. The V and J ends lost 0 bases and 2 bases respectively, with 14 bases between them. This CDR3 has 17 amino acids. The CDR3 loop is CASSQDDWSSTYNEQFF. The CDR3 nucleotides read TGCGCCAGCAGCCAAGATGATTGGAGTAGTACCTACAATGAGCAGTTCTTC.

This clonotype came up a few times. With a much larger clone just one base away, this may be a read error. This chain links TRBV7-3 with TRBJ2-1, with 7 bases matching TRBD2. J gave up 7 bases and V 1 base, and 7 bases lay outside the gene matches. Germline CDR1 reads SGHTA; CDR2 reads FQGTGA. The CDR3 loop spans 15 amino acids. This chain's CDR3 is CASSLSGGPANEQFF. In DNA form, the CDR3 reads TGTGCCAGCAGCTTAAGCGGGGGACCAGCTAATGAGCAGTTCTTC.

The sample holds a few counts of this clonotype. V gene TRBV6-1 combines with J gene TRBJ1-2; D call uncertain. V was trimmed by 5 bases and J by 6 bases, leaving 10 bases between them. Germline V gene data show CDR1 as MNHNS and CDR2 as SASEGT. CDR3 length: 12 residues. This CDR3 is CASSTADDGYTF. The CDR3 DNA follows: TGTGCCAGCAGTACCGCGGATGATGGCTACACCTTC.

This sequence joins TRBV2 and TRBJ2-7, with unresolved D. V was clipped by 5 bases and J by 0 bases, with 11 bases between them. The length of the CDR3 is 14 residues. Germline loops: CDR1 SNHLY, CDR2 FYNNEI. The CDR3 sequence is CASSFDKDSYEQYF. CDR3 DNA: TGTGCCAGCAGTTTCGACAAGGACTCCTACGAGCAGTACTTC.

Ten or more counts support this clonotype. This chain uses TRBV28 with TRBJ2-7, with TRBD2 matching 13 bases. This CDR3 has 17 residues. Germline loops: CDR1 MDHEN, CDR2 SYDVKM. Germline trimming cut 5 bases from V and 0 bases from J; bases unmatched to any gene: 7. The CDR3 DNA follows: TGTGCCAGCAGTCCCGGGACTAGCGGGATCCTCTCCTACGAGCAGTACTTC. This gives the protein CASSPGTSGILSYEQYF. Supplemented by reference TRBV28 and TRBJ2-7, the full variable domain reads DVKVTQSSRYLVKRTGEKVFLECVQDMDHENMFWYRQDPGLGLRLIYFSYDVKMKEKGDIPEGYSVSREKKERFSLILESASTNQTSMYLCASSPGTSGILSYEQYFGPGTRLTVT.

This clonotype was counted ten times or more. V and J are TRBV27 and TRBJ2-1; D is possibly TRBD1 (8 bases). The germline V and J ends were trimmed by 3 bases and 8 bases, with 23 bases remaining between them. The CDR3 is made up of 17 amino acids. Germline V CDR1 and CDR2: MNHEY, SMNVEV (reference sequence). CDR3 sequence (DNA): TGTGCCAGCAGTTTTTTCCGGACAGGGAGGGCGGAAGATGAGCAGTTCTTC. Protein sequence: CASSFFRTGRAEDEQFF.

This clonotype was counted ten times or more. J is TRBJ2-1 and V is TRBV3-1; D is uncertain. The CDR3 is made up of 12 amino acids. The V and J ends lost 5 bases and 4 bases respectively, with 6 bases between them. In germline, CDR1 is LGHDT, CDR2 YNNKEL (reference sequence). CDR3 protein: CASSWEYNEQFF. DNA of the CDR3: TGTGCCAGCAGCTGGGAATACAATGAGCAGTTCTTC.

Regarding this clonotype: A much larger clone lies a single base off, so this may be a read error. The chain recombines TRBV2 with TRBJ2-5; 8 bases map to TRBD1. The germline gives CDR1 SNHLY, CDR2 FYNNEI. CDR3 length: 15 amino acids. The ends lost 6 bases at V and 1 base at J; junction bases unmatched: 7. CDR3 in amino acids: CASRTDRVLQETQYF. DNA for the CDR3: TGTGCCAGCAGGACGGACAGGGTCCTCCAAGAGACCCAGTACTTC.

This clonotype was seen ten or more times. CDR3 amino acids: CASSVGLREQFF. The CDR3 nucleotides read TGTGCCAGCAGCGTGGGACTACGCGAGCAGTTCTTC. The rearrangement uses TRBV5-6 and TRBJ2-1; 7 bases fit TRBD2. The junction had 5 bases not matched to a gene; V was cut back by 4 bases and J by 10 bases. Germline V gene data show CDR1 as SGHDT and CDR2 as YYEEEE. CDR3 size: 12 residues.

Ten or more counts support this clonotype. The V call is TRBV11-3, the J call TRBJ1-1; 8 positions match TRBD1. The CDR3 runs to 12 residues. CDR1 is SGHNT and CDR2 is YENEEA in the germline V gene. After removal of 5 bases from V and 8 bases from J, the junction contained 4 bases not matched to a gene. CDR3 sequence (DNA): TGTGCCAGCAGCACTCGACAGGGGGAAGCTTTCTTT. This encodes CASSTRQGEAFF. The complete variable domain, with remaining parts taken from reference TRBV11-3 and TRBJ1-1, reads EAGVVQSPRYKIIEKKQPVAFWCNPISGHNTLYWYLQNLGQGPELLIRYENEEAVDDSQLPKDRFSAERLKGVDSTLKIQPAELGDSAVYLCASSTRQGEAFFGQGTRLTVV.

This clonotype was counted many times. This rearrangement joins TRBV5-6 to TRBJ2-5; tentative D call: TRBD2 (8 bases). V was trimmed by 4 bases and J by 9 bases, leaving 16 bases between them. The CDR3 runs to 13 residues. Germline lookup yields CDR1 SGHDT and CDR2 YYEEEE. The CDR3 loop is CASSPGGQGAQYF. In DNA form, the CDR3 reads TGTGCCAGCAGCCCGGGGGGGCAGGGGGCCCAGTACTTC.

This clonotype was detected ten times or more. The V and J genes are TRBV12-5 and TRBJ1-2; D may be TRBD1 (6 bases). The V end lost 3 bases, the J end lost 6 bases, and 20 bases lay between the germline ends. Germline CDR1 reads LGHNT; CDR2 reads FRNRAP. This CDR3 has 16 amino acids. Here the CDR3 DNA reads TGTGCTAGTGGTTTAGATTATACAGGGCCTCAGGATGGCTACACCTTC. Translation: CASGLDYTGPQDGYTF.

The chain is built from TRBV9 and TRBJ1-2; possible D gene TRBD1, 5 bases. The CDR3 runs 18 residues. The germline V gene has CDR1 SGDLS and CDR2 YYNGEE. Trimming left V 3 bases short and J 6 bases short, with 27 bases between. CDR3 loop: CASSAGVLMTTLRDGYTF. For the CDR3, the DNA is TGTGCCAGCAGCGCGGGGGTCCTTATGACTACCCTACGTGATGGCTACACCTTC.

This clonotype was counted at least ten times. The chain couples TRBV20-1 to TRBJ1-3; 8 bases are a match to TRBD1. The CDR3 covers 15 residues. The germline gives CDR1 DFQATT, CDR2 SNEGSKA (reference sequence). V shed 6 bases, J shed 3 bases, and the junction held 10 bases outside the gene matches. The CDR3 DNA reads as TGCAGTGCGCGGGCCACCGGGACAGGTGGAAACACCATATATTTT. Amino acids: CSARATGTGGNTIYF.

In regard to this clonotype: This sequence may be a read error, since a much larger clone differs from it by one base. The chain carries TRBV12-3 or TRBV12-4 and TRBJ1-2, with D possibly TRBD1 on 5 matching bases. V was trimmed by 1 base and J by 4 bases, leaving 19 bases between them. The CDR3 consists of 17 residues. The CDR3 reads CASSLGGARRATYGYTF. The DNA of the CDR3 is TGTGCCAGCAGTTTAGGAGGGGCCAGGAGGGCTACCTATGGCTACACCTTC.

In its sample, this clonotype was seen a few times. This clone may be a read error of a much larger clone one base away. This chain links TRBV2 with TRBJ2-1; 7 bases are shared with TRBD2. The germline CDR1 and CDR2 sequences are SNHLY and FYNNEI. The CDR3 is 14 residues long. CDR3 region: CASSRDYGSNKQFF. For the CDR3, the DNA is TGTGCCAGCAGCCGGGACTATGGGAGCAATAAGCAGTTCTTC.

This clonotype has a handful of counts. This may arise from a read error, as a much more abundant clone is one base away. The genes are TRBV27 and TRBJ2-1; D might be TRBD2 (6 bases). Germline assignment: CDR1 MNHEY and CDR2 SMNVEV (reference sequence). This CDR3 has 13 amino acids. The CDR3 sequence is CASMEGPYNEQLF. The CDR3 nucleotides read TGTGCCAGCATGGAGGGGCCCTACAATGAGCAGCTCTTC.

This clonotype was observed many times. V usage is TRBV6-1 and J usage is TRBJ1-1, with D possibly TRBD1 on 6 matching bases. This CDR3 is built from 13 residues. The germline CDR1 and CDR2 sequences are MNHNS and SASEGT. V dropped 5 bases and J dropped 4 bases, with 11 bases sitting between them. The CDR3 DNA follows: TGTGCCAGCAGTACAACAGGGTCCACTGAAGCTTTCTTT. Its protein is CASSTTGSTEAFF.

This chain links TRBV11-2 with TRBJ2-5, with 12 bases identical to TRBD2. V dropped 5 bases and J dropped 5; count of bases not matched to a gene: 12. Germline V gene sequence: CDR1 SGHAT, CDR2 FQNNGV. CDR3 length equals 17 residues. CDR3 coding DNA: TGTGCCAGCAGCCGCCTCTTGCTAGCGGGAGGGCTGGAGACCCAGTACTTC. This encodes CASSRLLLAGGLETQYF. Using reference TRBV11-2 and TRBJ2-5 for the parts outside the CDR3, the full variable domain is EAGVAQSPRYKIIEKRQSVAFWCNPISGHATLYWYQQILGQGPKLLIQFQNNGVVDDSQLPKDRFSAERLKGVDSTLKIQPAKLEDSAVYLCASSRLLLAGGLETQYFGPGTRLLVL.

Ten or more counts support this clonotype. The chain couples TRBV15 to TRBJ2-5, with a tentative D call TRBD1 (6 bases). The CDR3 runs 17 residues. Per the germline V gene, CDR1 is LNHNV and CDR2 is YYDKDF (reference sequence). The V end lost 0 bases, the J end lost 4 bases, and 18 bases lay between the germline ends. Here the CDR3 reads CATSRDLAGERAETQYF. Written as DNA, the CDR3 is TGTGCCACCAGCAGAGATCTGGCAGGGGAGAGGGCAGAGACCCAGTACTTC. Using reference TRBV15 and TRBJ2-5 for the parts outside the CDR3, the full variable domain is DAMVIQNPRYQVTQFGKPVTLSCSQTLNHNVMYWYQQKSSQAPKLLFHYYDKDFNNEADTPDNFQSRRPNTSFCFLDIRSPGLGDTAMYLCATSRDLAGERAETQYFGPGTRLLVL.